One and the same sample provided the 29 T cell receptor beta chains below, sequenced in a study of T cells in Graves' hyperthyroidism and ophthalmopathy. Amplified TCR beta CDR3 regions derived from RNA transcripts. The study used the HTBI primer set for a first-round RT-PCR of the TCR CDR3. A single record per CDR3 protein comes from TCRdb applying MiXCR to the multiplex PCR reads. This sample has 340,000 or so distinct CDR3 sequences, with about 20% found just once. Sequencing used blood. The receptors stem from a woman aged 45-60 years with Graves' hyperthyroidism.

The chain couples TRBV10-3 to TRBJ1-1, with TRBD1 matching 7 bases. Germline loops: CDR1 ENHRY, CDR2 SYGVKD. The CDR3 has 14 amino acids. The V gene end was trimmed by 6 bases and the J gene end by 1 base; junction bases not matched to a gene: 5. The CDR3 reads CAIRGQPTNTEAFF. The CDR3 DNA follows: TGTGCCATCAGGGGACAGCCTACGAACACTGAAGCTTTCTTT.

The rearrangement links TRBV10-3 to TRBJ2-2; the D gene is possibly TRBD1 (6 bases). V lost 4 bases to trimming and J lost 1 base, with 13 bases between them. Per the germline V gene, CDR1 is ENHRY and CDR2 is SYGVKD. The CDR3 sequence is 16 residues long. The CDR3, as DNA: TGTGCCATCAGTGGAGGGGTACAGGGGAACACCGGGGAGCTGTTTTTT. It encodes CAISGGVQGNTGELFF.

The V gene is TRBV6-2 or TRBV6-3, the J gene TRBJ1-6; tentative D call: TRBD1 (6 bases). The CDR3 extends over 16 amino acids. V lost 5 bases and J 5 bases, leaving 16 bases between the germline ends. The germline V gene has CDR1 MNHEY and CDR2 SVGEGT. In DNA form, the CDR3 reads TGTGCCAGCAGTGACAGGCCACATCCCGATAATTCACCCCTCCACTTT. It is translated as CASSDRPHPDNSPLHF.

This clonotype has ten or more counts. The chain carries TRBV13 and TRBJ2-3; 9 bases align to TRBD2. Trimming at V came to 5 bases and at J to 1 base, leaving 1 base not matched to a gene. CDR3 size: 14 residues. The germline V gene encodes CDR1 PRHDT and CDR2 FYEKMQ (reference sequence). CDR3 residues: CASSQRGGTDTQYF. The DNA for the CDR3 is TGTGCCAGCAGCCAGCGGGGGGGCACAGATACGCAGTATTTT.

The chain is built from TRBV12-3 or TRBV12-4 and TRBJ2-5, with TRBD2 matching over 14 bases. The CDR3 is made up of 18 amino acids. The J segment lost 4 bases and the V segment lost 5 bases, leaving 12 bases of the junction unmatched. The CDR3 spells CASSDRLAGGPNGETQYF. Here the CDR3 DNA reads TGTGCCAGCAGTGACAGACTAGCGGGGGGGCCAAATGGAGAGACCCAGTACTTC.

This clonotype was counted between two and nine times. The genes are TRBV20-1 and TRBJ2-1; D not resolved. The CDR3 consists of 15 residues. V was cut by 0 bases and J by 2 bases, with 11 bases left in between. Germline V gene data show CDR1 as DFQATT and CDR2 as SNEGSKA (reference sequence). The CDR3 protein is CSARDGRAPYNEQFF. Written as DNA, the CDR3 is TGCAGTGCTAGAGATGGTCGGGCACCCTACAATGAGCAGTTCTTC.

This clonotype was observed a few times. This could be a read error, since a much larger clone is one nucleotide away. Written as DNA, the CDR3 is TGTGCCAGCAGTGGATTGATATCCTACAATGAGCAGTTCTTC. Protein: CASSGLISYNEQFF. The chain carries TRBV2 and TRBJ2-1; D remains unclear. Between the trimmed V and J ends, which lost 4 bases and 1 base, there was a span of 8 bases. Looked up from germline, CDR1 is SNHLY and CDR2 is FYNNEI. This CDR3 has 14 residues. The entire variable domain, with the rest obtained from reference TRBV2 and TRBJ2-1, is as follows: EPEVTQTPSHQVTQMGQEVILRCVPISNHLYFYWYRQILGQKVEFLVSFYNNEISEKSEIFDDQFSVERPDGSNFTLKIRSTKLEDSAMYFCASSGLISYNEQFFGPGTRLTVL.

This clonotype appeared many times. The V gene is TRBV10-1, the J gene TRBJ2-7; 7 bases agree with TRBD2. CDR3 length: 14 residues. From germline, CDR1 is WNHNN and CDR2 SYGVQD (reference sequence). Losses at the gene ends were 8 bases for V and 1 base for J; bases not matched to a gene: 8. DNA of the CDR3: TGCGCCAGCGATTCTAGCGGACTTTCCTACGAGCAGTACGTC. Residues: CASDSSGLSYEQYV.

The sample holds many counts of this clonotype. The chain recombines TRBV6-1 with TRBJ2-4; 8 bases line up with TRBD1. CDR1 is MNHNS, CDR2 SASEGT, per germline. The J segment lost 1 base and the V segment lost 4 bases, leaving 3 bases of the junction unmatched. CDR3 length: 15 amino acids. The CDR3 loop is CASSAQGAAKNIQYF. CDR3 nucleotide sequence: TGTGCCAGCAGTGCCCAGGGGGCGGCCAAAAACATTCAGTACTTC.

Many counts were recorded for this clonotype. The chain employs TRBV27 and TRBJ1-1; perhaps TRBD1 as D (5 bases). Germline V lookup: CDR1 MNHEY, CDR2 SMNVEV (reference sequence). CDR3 length equals 15 residues. V lost 7 bases, J lost 1 base, and 16 bases lay in between. The CDR3 protein is CASIASRGGNTEAFF. The CDR3 region has the DNA TGTGCCAGCATTGCTAGTCGCGGGGGGAACACTGAAGCTTTCTTT.

The table lists this clonotype with many counts. V and J are TRBV12-3 or TRBV12-4 and TRBJ2-2, with D possibly matching TRBD1 (6 bases). The CDR3 extends over 12 amino acids. Trimming stripped 7 bases from V and 6 bases from J, with 9 bases between. The CDR3 is CASTRGSGELFF. The DNA of the CDR3 is TGTGCCAGCACAAGGGGGTCCGGGGAGCTGTTTTTT.

The V gene is TRBV13, the J gene TRBJ1-1, with TRBD1 matching over 11 bases. J lost 3 bases, V lost 5 bases, and 8 bases had no gene match. This CDR3 is 16 amino acids long. Germline-derived CDR1 and CDR2 are PRHDT and FYEKMQ (reference sequence). The CDR3 spells CASSPGQGARDTEAFF. CDR3 nucleotide sequence: TGTGCCAGCAGCCCTGGACAGGGGGCGCGGGACACTGAAGCTTTCTTT.

This clonotype was found many times. The V and J genes are TRBV12-3 or TRBV12-4 and TRBJ2-3; TRBD2 matches 14 bases. With V trimmed by 3 bases and J by 3 bases, 11 bases remained unmatched. The length of the CDR3 is 19 residues. This chain's CDR3 is CASSFPVRGTSGSTDTQYF. The CDR3, as DNA: TGTGCCAGCAGTTTCCCAGTTCGGGGGACTAGCGGGAGTACAGATACGCAGTATTTT.

This clonotype was seen only a few times. The rearrangement links TRBV7-9 to TRBJ2-7; D is unresolved. The CDR3 spans 14 residues. Trimming took 3 bases from V and 3 from J, leaving 12 bases between them. Germline lookup yields CDR1 SEHNR and CDR2 FQNEAQ (reference sequence). The CDR3 coding sequence is TGTGCCAGCAGCTTGTCCGAACTCAACTACGAGCAGTACGTC. Amino acids: CASSLSELNYEQYV.

This clonotype was found a few times. V and J are TRBV7-2 and TRBJ2-3, with a possible D match to TRBD2 (5 bases). CDR1 and CDR2 from the germline V gene are SGHTA and FQGNSA. Trimming cost V 4 bases and J 3 bases, with 11 bases left between them. The CDR3 extends over 14 amino acids. Written as DNA, the CDR3 is TGTGCCAGCAGCTCCACGAGGGTGACAGATACGCAGTATTTT. Amino acid sequence: CASSSTRVTDTQYF.

This chain links TRBV4-1 with TRBJ2-2, with TRBD2 matching 7 bases. The CDR3 spans 17 residues. Trimming at V came to 1 base and at J to 3 bases, leaving 8 bases not matched to a gene. Germline assignment: CDR1 MGHRA and CDR2 YSYEKL. CDR3 DNA: TGCGCCAGCAGCCAAGGTGTTGCGGGAGCGGACACCGGGGAGCTGTTTTTT. Its protein is CASSQGVAGADTGELFF.

The chain couples TRBV24-1 to TRBJ1-2; D perhaps matches TRBD1 (6 bases). This CDR3 has 17 amino acids. V lost 4 bases and J 3 bases, leaving 20 bases between the germline ends. Germline values: CDR1 KGHDR, CDR2 SFDVKD. Written as DNA, the CDR3 is TGTGCCACCAGTGACCTCCTGGACAGATATAAACACTATGGCTACACCTTC. It specifies CATSDLLDRYKHYGYTF.

This clonotype was recorded many times. The chain uses TRBV11-1 and TRBJ2-1; D gene unclear. The V end was cut by 1 base, the J end by 3 bases, with 7 bases between. This CDR3 has 14 amino acids. From germline, CDR1 is SGHAT and CDR2 FQDESV (reference sequence). In nucleotides, the CDR3 is TGTGCCAGCAGCTTAGTTTCTAACTACAATGAGCAGTTCTTC. The encoded protein is CASSLVSNYNEQFF.

V gene TRBV5-4 combines with J gene TRBJ2-2; TRBD2 is a possible D gene (6 bases). The CDR3 length is 15 residues. Trimming cost V 4 bases and J 6 bases, with 16 bases left between them. Germline CDR1 and CDR2: SGHNT and YYREEE (reference sequence). The CDR3 nucleotides read TGTGCCAGCAGCCCTTATGGAGGGAGGTCCGGGGAGCTGTTTTTT. It encodes CASSPYGGRSGELFF. The whole variable domain, remainder taken from reference TRBV5-4 and TRBJ2-2, is ETGVTQSPTHLIKTRGQQVTLRCSSQSGHNTVSWYQQALGQGPQFIFQYYREEENGRGNFPPRFSGLQFPNYSSELNVNALELDDSALYLCASSPYGGRSGELFFGEGSRLTVL.

This clonotype has only a few counts. The J gene is TRBJ2-5, the V gene TRBV6-1; 8 bases align to TRBD2. The CDR3 length is 14 residues. The germline gives CDR1 MNHNS, CDR2 SASEGT. The V gene end was trimmed by 6 bases and the J gene end by 5 bases; junction bases not matched to a gene: 8. CDR3 coding DNA: TGTGCCAGCAGCCGCAGCGGGAGTCAGGAGACCCAGTACTTC. Amino acids: CASSRSGSQETQYF.

Ten or more counts support this clonotype. V and J are TRBV20-1 and TRBJ1-1; no clear D. CDR1 is DFQATT and CDR2 is SNEGSKA in the germline V gene (reference sequence). This CDR3 spans 12 amino acids. The V end lost 1 base, the J end lost 7 bases, and 10 bases lay between the germline ends. CDR3 DNA sequence: TGCAGTGCTAGAGGCACGGCGGATGAAGCTTTCTTT. It translates to CSARGTADEAFF.

There are many counts of this clonotype. The chain uses TRBV12-3 or TRBV12-4 and TRBJ1-2; tentatively, D is TRBD1 (6 bases). This CDR3 has 16 amino acids. Between the trimmed V and J ends, which lost 5 bases and 1 base, there was a span of 17 bases. CDR3 in DNA: TGTGCCAGCAGTCCTACTTCAGGGGCATATAACTATGGCTACACCTTC. Its translation is CASSPTSGAYNYGYTF.

This clonotype has a count of ten or more. This chain uses TRBV12-3 or TRBV12-4 with TRBJ1-4; 10 nucleotides align to TRBD1. This CDR3 is built from 15 residues. V lost 4 bases, J lost 3 bases, and 2 bases stayed unmatched. CDR3 amino acids: CASSWGTGANEKLFF. CDR3 coding DNA: TGTGCCAGCAGTTGGGGGACAGGGGCTAATGAAAAACTGTTTTTT.

This clonotype was counted a few times. The V call is TRBV6-1, the J call TRBJ1-6, with D possibly matching TRBD1 (5 bases). Per the germline V gene, CDR1 is MNHNS and CDR2 is SASEGT. The CDR3 has 16 amino acids. Deletions cut 5 bases from V and 6 bases from J, with 17 bases between. The CDR3 sequence: CASSYMTGTSNSPLHF. The CDR3 DNA follows: TGTGCCAGCAGTTATATGACCGGGACTTCTAATTCACCCCTCCACTTT.

This clonotype is a singleton in its sample. The chain is built from TRBV5-1 and TRBJ1-1; D possibly corresponds to TRBD1 (6 bases). Germline loops: CDR1 SGHRS, CDR2 YFSETQ. V lost 1 base and J 1 base, leaving 23 bases between the germline ends. This CDR3 spans 19 amino acids. The CDR3 region is CASSLWAYRVFETNTEAFF. The CDR3 DNA follows: TGCGCCAGCAGCTTGTGGGCGTACAGGGTCTTTGAGACGAACACTGAAGCTTTCTTT.

This clonotype was detected a few times. The V call is TRBV20-1, the J call TRBJ2-3; 7 bases match TRBD2. The CDR3 is 15 amino acids. CDR1 DFQATT and CDR2 SNEGSKA come from the germline V gene (reference sequence). With 0 bases clipped from V and 6 bases from J, the junction kept 9 bases outside the gene matches. The CDR3 is CSARDPAGEWDTQYF. In nucleotides, the CDR3 is TGCAGTGCTAGAGATCCCGCGGGGGAATGGGATACGCAGTATTTT.

In this sample, this clonotype turned up a few times. The rearrangement links TRBV7-9 to TRBJ2-1; tentatively, D is TRBD2 (5 bases). The CDR3 sequence is 14 residues long. V was trimmed by 8 bases and J by 0 bases, leaving 11 bases between them. The germline V gene encodes CDR1 SEHNR and CDR2 FQNEAQ (reference sequence). The CDR3 sequence is CASQDSSSYNEQFF. The CDR3, as DNA: TGTGCCAGCCAGGACTCGAGCTCCTACAATGAGCAGTTCTTC.

This clonotype was picked up a small number of times. V is TRBV12-3 or TRBV12-4 and J is TRBJ1-2; D possibly corresponds to TRBD1 (5 bases). This CDR3 contains 15 residues. The V gene lost 4 bases and the J gene lost 8 bases, with 20 bases spanning the gap. CDR3 sequence reads: CASSYTGTSGPGYTF. The CDR3, as DNA: TGTGCCAGCAGTTACACCGGGACTTCGGGGCCGGGCTACACCTTC.

At least ten counts were recorded for this clonotype. V is TRBV11-2 and J is TRBJ2-7; D is perhaps TRBD2 (6 bases). Germline loops: CDR1 SGHAT, CDR2 FQNNGV. Deletions cut 4 bases from V and 3 bases from J, with 13 bases between. CDR3 size: 14 residues. This CDR3 reads CASSYSGVSYEQYF. The CDR3 DNA reads TGTGCCAGCAGCTATTCGGGAGTAAGCTACGAGCAGTACTTC.